Listed below are T cell receptor beta chains from one sample, sequenced in a study of CXCR3 chemokines and chemotherapy response in bladder cancer. One entry per CDR3 protein results from TCRdb running MiXCR on the PCR reads. The table records a few thousand distinct CDR3 sequences, about 16% of them present only once. The sample was acquired from a patient whose treatment included neoadjuvant chemotherapy. The receptor set was obtained from a human donor with bladder cancer that did not respond to neoadjuvant chemotherapy. CDR3s include the opening cysteine and the closing phenylalanine or tryptophan. D genes are given only for firm matches. The listing skips clone size in some rows; elsewhere it reads once, few, many or a size class.

abundance	j_gene	v_gene	d_gene	CDR3nt	CDR3aa
many	TRBJ1-4	TRBV28	-	TGTGCCAGCAGTTTATTATGGGGAGAAATGTTTTTT	CASSLLWGEMFF
hyperexpanded	TRBJ2-2	TRBV29-1	TRBD1	TGCAGCGTTGAACAGGGGGACACCGGGGAGCTGTTTTTT	CSVEQGDTGELFF
medium-sized	TRBJ1-1	TRBV29-1	-	TGCAGCGTGGGGTATACGAACACTGAAGCTTTCTTT	CSVGYTNTEAFF
few	TRBJ2-7	TRBV27	-	TGTGCCAGCAGTCTCGGGAGTAGCTCCTACGAGCAGTACTTC	CASSLGSSSYEQYF
medium-sized	TRBJ1-6	TRBV6-1	-	TGTGCCAGCAGTTCTAGGAACTATAATTCACCCCTCCACTTT	CASSSRNYNSPLHF
medium-sized	TRBJ2-3	TRBV7-9	-	TGTGCCAGCAGACCCAGTGGAGATACGCAGTATTTT	CASRPSGDTQYF
medium-sized	TRBJ1-4	TRBV19	-	TGTGCCGTAAGGTCCATCTGGGGGGCCAATGAAAAACTGTTTTTT	CAVRSIWGANEKLFF
medium-sized	TRBJ1-1	TRBV7-9	TRBD1	TGTGCCAGCAGCTTAGGCGAGGCAGGGGGCACTGAAGCTTTCTTT	CASSLGEAGGTEAFF
medium-sized	TRBJ1-1	TRBV6-1	-	TGTGCCAGCAGTGAAGCGCTTCGTGAAGCTTTCTTT	CASSEALREAFF
few	TRBJ2-4	TRBV28	-	TGTGCCAGCAGTTCAGGGGGGGTAGCCAAAAACATTCAGTACTTC	CASSSGGVAKNIQYF
medium-sized	TRBJ1-5	TRBV7-2	-	TGTGCCAGCAGCTCCTTATCTCAGGTCGGCGGTCAGCCCCAGCATTTT	CASSSLSQVGGQPQHF
many	TRBJ1-1	TRBV14	TRBD1	TGTGCCAGCAGCCAATCTCTCGTGTGGCAGGGGGTAACTGAAGCTTTCTTT	CASSQSLVWQGVTEAFF
medium-sized	TRBJ1-1	TRBV29-1	-	TGCAGCGTTGAAGATCTGGCCACTAGCACTGAAGCTTTCTTT	CSVEDLATSTEAFF
-	TRBJ2-5	TRBV27	-	TGTGCCAGCAGATTGGGTGCGGGAGAGACCCAGTACTTC	CASRLGAGETQYF
few	TRBJ2-1	TRBV7-3	-	TGTGCCAGCAGCCTAGATCAGGGCTCCTACAATGAGCAGTTCTTC	CASSLDQGSYNEQFF
many	TRBJ1-5	TRBV10-3	-	TGTGCCCCAGGGAGCCGTTCTAGCAATCAGCCCCAGCATTTT	CAPGSRSSNQPQHF
few	TRBJ2-7	TRBV2	-	TGTGCCAGCGAGTTTGACAGCTCCTCCTACGAGCAGTACTTC	CASEFDSSSYEQYF
medium-sized	TRBJ2-2	TRBV6-1	-	TGTGCCAGCAAGGCAGAACTGAACACCGGGGAGCTGTTTTTT	CASKAELNTGELFF
medium-sized	TRBJ2-3	TRBV6-6	TRBD1	TGTGCCAGCGAGGACAGGGGGGACGATACGCAGTATTTT	CASEDRGDDTQYF
-	TRBJ2-3	TRBV6-6	TRBD1	TGTGCCAGCCTAGGACAGGGAGCAGATACGCAGTATTTT	CASLGQGADTQYF
medium-sized	TRBJ2-7	TRBV5-6	TRBD2	TGTGCCAGCAGCTTTTCGGGGGGTGGCTACGAGCAGTACTTC	CASSFSGGGYEQYF
medium-sized	TRBJ1-3	TRBV18	-	TGTGCCAGCTCACCGCGGGACATAACTAACGGAAACACCATATATTTT	CASSPRDITNGNTIYF
many	TRBJ2-3	TRBV6-5	TRBD2	TGTGCCAGCAGTCTAGCGGGGGCCCGCACAGATACGCAGTATTTT	CASSLAGARTDTQYF
medium-sized	TRBJ2-5	TRBV7-2	-	TGTGCCAGCAGCTTAGATAATCTGGGCACCGGGGAGACCCAGTACTTC	CASSLDNLGTGETQYF
medium-sized	TRBJ1-1	TRBV9	-	TGTGCCAGCAGCGTAGGGGGATCGGGGTTGGGGGCGAACACTGAAGCTTTCTTT	CASSVGGSGLGANTEAFF
-	TRBJ1-5	TRBV28	-	TGTGCCAGCAGTTTAGGGCAGGGGTTTCGGCAGCCCCAGCATTTT	CASSLGQGFRQPQHF
many	TRBJ2-5	TRBV7-9	TRBD1	TGTGCCAGCAGTGACCGACAGGGGATCCAAGAGACCCAGTACTTC	CASSDRQGIQETQYF
medium-sized	TRBJ1-2	TRBV28	TRBD1	TGTGCCAGCAGTTCCTGGGACAGGCTATCCTATGGCTACACCTTC	CASSSWDRLSYGYTF
medium-sized	TRBJ1-1	TRBV29-1	TRBD1	TGCAGCGTTATACAGGGGGTAGAGGCTTTCTTT	CSVIQGVEAFF
few	TRBJ2-4	TRBV2	TRBD1	TGTGCCAGCAGTGAACCGGGACAGCTAGCCAAAAACATTCAGTACTTC	CASSEPGQLAKNIQYF
medium-sized	TRBJ1-5	TRBV19	-	TGTGCCAGCCGAGCCATCCTGGGAGGCAATCAGCCCCAGCATTTT	CASRAILGGNQPQHF
many	TRBJ1-6	TRBV28	-	TGTGCCAGCAGCTATCTGGCCCCAGGGGAGCTCGCCCTCCACTTT	CASSYLAPGELALHF
medium-sized	TRBJ2-3	TRBV7-2	TRBD2	TGTGCCAGCAGCTTAGGACTAGCGGGAGCGGGGGGGCCTGGCACAGATACGCAGTATTTT	CASSLGLAGAGGPGTDTQYF
many	TRBJ2-7	TRBV9	-	TGTGCCAGCAGCCCCAGCGGAGTGGCAACCTACGAGCAGTACTTC	CASSPSGVATYEQYF
few	TRBJ1-5	TRBV29-1	TRBD1	TGCAGCGTTGAACAGGGGGCAGGACAGCCCCAGCATTTT	CSVEQGAGQPQHF
medium-sized	TRBJ1-5	TRBV6-1	TRBD1	TGTGCCAGCAGTGATGTACAGGGGGCGTTAATCTCTCAGCCCCAGCATTTT	CASSDVQGALISQPQHF
medium-sized	TRBJ1-2	TRBV18	TRBD1	TGTGCCAGCTCACCAGGTGCAGATAGGACAGGGGGCCATAACTATGGCTACACCTTC	CASSPGADRTGGHNYGYTF
medium-sized	TRBJ2-7	TRBV6-6	-	TGTGCCATCTCGCCAGGGCCGGACCGCTACGAGCAGTACTTC	CAISPGPDRYEQYF
medium-sized	TRBJ1-2	TRBV10-3	-	TGTGCCATCAGTGAGTCGATTCTCGGGTCTGGCTACACCTTC	CAISESILGSGYTF
medium-sized	TRBJ2-1	TRBV7-9	-	TGTGCCAGCAGCTTAGGGGTCACTAGTTCCTACAATGAGCAGTTCTTC	CASSLGVTSSYNEQFF
medium-sized	TRBJ1-1	TRBV19	TRBD1	TGTGCCAGTAGTCCAATAGGGACAGGGGGCATGAAGGACACTGAAGCTTTCTTT	CASSPIGTGGMKDTEAFF
large	TRBJ2-3	TRBV10-3	TRBD2	TGTGCCACCCTCGGATACGGGGGGTCGAGCACAGATACGCAGTATTTT	CATLGYGGSSTDTQYF
-	TRBJ2-3	TRBV6-1	-	TGTGCCAGCCTAGACCAGGGACTGAGCACAGATACGCAGTATTTT	CASLDQGLSTDTQYF
-	TRBJ2-7	TRBV20-1	TRBD1	TGCAGTGCTACTTCCTCCGGGACAGGGGAGCAGTACTTC	CSATSSGTGEQYF
many	TRBJ2-5	TRBV4-2	TRBD1	TGTGCCAGCAGCCAGGTCGACAGGGTAGACGAGACCCAGTACTTC	CASSQVDRVDETQYF
many	TRBJ2-1	TRBV28	TRBD1	TGTGCCAGCAGTTCGACAGGGGGAATTGACAATGAGCAGTTCTTC	CASSSTGGIDNEQFF
many	TRBJ2-7	TRBV7-2	TRBD2	TGTGCCAGCAGCTTGGTGACTAGCGGGGGGGGAAAGCAGTACTTC	CASSLVTSGGGKQYF